Shown below are 25 T cell receptor beta chains from a single sample sequenced in a study of blood T cells in healthy people across ages. Next came a second PCR, run for about 7 to 11 cycles, which used a sample-barcoded 5' primer along with a J-beta primer mix. TCRdb re-called the 5' RACE reads through MiXCR, storing one row per CDR3 protein. The sample lists about 650,000 distinct CDR3 sequences, 45% to 60% occurring once. The material sequenced was blood. These receptors were obtained from a woman older than 75 in good health.

V usage is TRBV27 and J usage is TRBJ1-5; D gene ambiguous. CDR3 length: 14 residues. Germline-derived CDR1 and CDR2 are MNHEY and SMNVEV (reference sequence). V lost 5 bases, J lost 7 bases, and 15 bases lay in between. CDR3 amino acids: CASSRVVLSQPQHF. The CDR3 nucleotides are TGTGCCAGCAGTCGGGTGGTCTTGTCCCAGCCCCAGCATTTT.

At least ten counts were recorded for this clonotype. This chain links TRBV7-3 with TRBJ2-3; D perhaps matches TRBD1 (6 bases). The germline V gene encodes CDR1 SGHTA and CDR2 FQGTGA. Trimming pared 5 bases from V and 5 bases from J, leaving 23 bases between. The CDR3 has 17 amino acids. The CDR3 sequence is CASSRGPTGRRIDTQYF. CDR3 nucleotides: TGTGCCAGCAGCCGTGGTCCCACAGGGAGACGGATAGATACGCAGTATTTT.

This clonotype has more than one count but fewer than ten. This chain connects TRBV19 to TRBJ1-5; no reliable D call. V dropped 3 bases and J dropped 7 bases, with 10 bases sitting between them. In germline, CDR1 is LNHDA, CDR2 SQIVND (reference sequence). This CDR3 has 13 residues. The CDR3, as DNA: TGTGCCAGTAGTATCGGGGTGGAGCAGCCCCAGCATTTT. Its translation: CASSIGVEQPQHF. Full variable domain (rest looked up from reference TRBV19 and TRBJ1-5): DGGITQSPKYLFRKEGQNVTLSCEQNLNHDAMYWYRQDPGQGLRLIYYSQIVNDFQKGDIAEGYSVSREKKESFPLTVTSAQKNPTAFYLCASSIGVEQPQHFGDGTRLSIL.

This clonotype has ten or more counts. This chain links TRBV7-9 with TRBJ2-3; a weak D match, TRBD2 (6 bases). Trimming removed 5 bases at V and 0 bases at J, with 12 bases between. The CDR3 is made up of 15 amino acids. Germline assignment: CDR1 SEHNR and CDR2 FQNEAQ (reference sequence). CDR3 in amino acids: CASSLDYASTDTQYF. CDR3 nucleotide sequence: TGTGCCAGCAGCCTGGACTATGCTAGCACAGATACGCAGTATTTT.

To note about this clonotype: A much larger clone lies one base from this, so it may be a read error. This chain joins TRBV7-9 and TRBJ2-1; 11 nucleotides match TRBD2. The J call is doubtful: the DNA matches TRBJ2-7 better. CDR3 length equals 17 residues. Germline CDR1 reads SEHNR; CDR2 reads FQNEAQ (reference sequence). The CDR3 here is CASRKTGGTSGYNEQYF. CDR3 DNA: TGTGCCAGCAGAAAAACCGGGGGGACTAGCGGTTACAATGAGCAGTACTTC.

V is TRBV25-1 and J is TRBJ2-5, with D perhaps matching TRBD1 (6 bases). The CDR3 length is 14 residues. From germline, CDR1 is MGHDK and CDR2 SYGVNS. V lost 7 bases to trimming and J lost 2 bases, with 14 bases between them. The CDR3 DNA reads TGTGCCAGCAACAAACAGGGACCGCAAGAGACCCAGTACTTC. Translated: CASNKQGPQETQYF.

The chain uses TRBV20-1 and TRBJ2-7; 13 bases are a match to TRBD2. CDR1 DFQATT and CDR2 SNEGSKA come from the germline V gene (reference sequence). This CDR3 comprises 13 residues. J gave up 5 bases and V 6 bases, and 4 bases lay outside the gene matches. This chain's CDR3 is CSARTSGSNEQYF. DNA of the CDR3: TGCAGTGCCAGGACTAGCGGGAGTAACGAGCAGTACTTC.

Comments on this clonotype: This may come from a read error, since a much larger clone is one base off. The chain has TRBV3-1 and TRBJ1-1; 10 nucleotides align to TRBD1. CDR3 length equals 15 residues. The germline V gene encodes CDR1 LGHDT and CDR2 YNNKEL (reference sequence). The CDR3 region is CASSPGTGESTETFF. In DNA, the CDR3 is TGTGCCAGCAGCCCCGGGACAGGGGAAAGCACTGAAACTTTCTTT.

This clonotype was observed a few times. The genes are TRBV29-1 and TRBJ2-3; perhaps TRBD2 as D (6 bases). Trimming stripped 5 bases from V and 5 bases from J, with 8 bases between. Germline V CDR1 and CDR2: SQVTM, ANQGSEA. This CDR3 contains 11 residues. The CDR3 sequence is CSVRELDTQYF. DNA of the CDR3: TGCAGCGTTCGGGAGCTAGATACGCAGTATTTT.

This clonotype was observed a few times. A junction end diverges from the germline sequence, so it may reflect a read error. J is TRBJ2-1 and V is TRBV18; 15 positions match TRBD2. CDR1 KGHSH and CDR2 LQKENI come from the germline V gene. The CDR3 loop spans 17 amino acids. The CDR3 DNA sequence: TGTACCAGCTCACCACAGGGACTAGCGGGAGGTGGCGGTGAGCAGTTCTTC. Translating gives CTSSPQGLAGGGGEQFF.

The chain uses TRBV4-3 and TRBJ2-3, with D perhaps TRBD1 (5 bases). Per the germline V gene, CDR1 is LGHNA and CDR2 is YSLEER. The V end was cut by 2 bases, the J end by 1 base, with 10 bases between. This CDR3 has 15 amino acids. The CDR3 spells CASSQIWGRTDTQYF. The CDR3 nucleotides read TGCGCCAGCAGCCAAATTTGGGGCCGCACAGATACGCAGTATTTT.

This clonotype was observed many times. The V gene is TRBV5-1, the J gene TRBJ1-2; 8 nucleotides line up with TRBD1. The J segment lost 2 bases and the V segment lost 2 bases, leaving 8 bases of the junction unmatched. The CDR3 contains 16 residues. CDR1 SGHRS and CDR2 YFSETQ come from the germline V gene. CDR3 DNA: TGCGCCAGCAGCTTCACAGTCGGACAGGGAAACTATGGCTACACCTTC. It yields the protein CASSFTVGQGNYGYTF.

V gene TRBV7-3 combines with J gene TRBJ2-1; 8 nucleotides line up with TRBD2. Germline loops: CDR1 SGHTA, CDR2 FQGTGA. Trimming cost V 2 bases and J 9 bases; bases outside gene matches: 6. This CDR3 has 14 amino acids. CDR3 DNA: TGTGCCAGCAGCTTAGCCGGACTAGCCCCTGAGCAGTTCTTC. Protein: CASSLAGLAPEQFF.

As to this clonotype: The junction departs from the called germline gene at one end, perhaps through a read error. This chain uses TRBV4-1 with TRBJ2-1, with 11 bases aligning to TRBD2. The germline V gene has CDR1 MGHRA and CDR2 YSYEKL. The CDR3 is 19 residues long. The CDR3 coding sequence is TGCGCCGGCAGCCATCCCAAAGGACTAGCGGGTCTCCCCTACAATGAGCAGTTCTTC. This codes for CAGSHPKGLAGLPYNEQFF.

The rearrangement uses TRBV11-2 and TRBJ2-7, with 9 bases matching TRBD2. Germline-derived CDR1 and CDR2 are SGHAT and FQNNGV. The junction had 3 bases not matched to a gene; V was cut back by 0 bases and J by 0 bases. The CDR3 is made up of 16 amino acids. CDR3 sequence: CASSLDGLAYSYEQYF. CDR3 DNA sequence: TGTGCCAGCAGCTTAGATGGACTAGCGTACTCCTACGAGCAGTACTTC.

With regard to this clonotype: One end of the junction is discordant with germline, which a read error may explain. This chain joins TRBV20-1 and TRBJ2-1, with D possibly being TRBD1 (5 bases). Matching the DNA end better, TRBJ2-7 makes the J call doubtful. The CDR3 has 13 residues. CDR1 and CDR2 from the germline V gene are DFQATT and SNEGSKA (reference sequence). CDR3 sequence reads: CNANIQGYNEQYF. In DNA, the CDR3 is TGCAATGCTAACATCCAGGGTTACAATGAGCAGTACTTC.

This rearrangement joins TRBV10-3 to TRBJ1-1, with D tentatively TRBD1 (5 bases). The CDR3 covers 13 residues. The germline V gene has CDR1 ENHRY and CDR2 SYGVKD. Between the trimmed V and J ends, which lost 10 bases and 3 bases, there was a span of 15 bases. Here the CDR3 reads CATGGWDHTEAFF. For the CDR3, the DNA is TGTGCCACGGGAGGTTGGGACCACACTGAAGCTTTCTTT.

This clonotype was counted a few times. One junction end disagrees with the germline gene, perhaps due to a read error. The genes are TRBV12-3 or TRBV12-4 and TRBJ2-5, with D unclear. The CDR3 has 14 residues. The DNA for the CDR3 is TGTGCCAACAGTTCCCCCATTAAACAAGAGACCCAGTACTTC. Translated, it gives CANSSPIKQETQYF.

The chain couples TRBV5-1 to TRBJ2-1; D is perhaps TRBD2 (5 bases). V lost 0 bases to trimming and J lost 4 bases, with 8 bases between them. There are 14 residues in the CDR3. In germline, CDR1 is SGHRS, CDR2 YFSETQ. The CDR3 DNA is TGCGCCAGCAGCTTGGACGAGCGGTACAATGAGCAGTTCTTC. It specifies CASSLDERYNEQFF.

With regard to this clonotype: Sequence at one end of the junction differs from germline and may be a read error. The chain carries TRBV7-9 and TRBJ1-2; D is undetermined. Germline lookup yields CDR1 SEHNR and CDR2 FQNEAQ (reference sequence). The CDR3 spans 12 residues. The CDR3 is CASSLDDYSYTF. For the CDR3, the DNA is TGTGCCAGCAGCTTAGACGACTATAGCTACACCTTC.

The rearrangement joins TRBV5-5 to TRBJ2-7; D is uncertain. The DNA matches TRBJ2-5 better at its end, which makes the J call doubtful. There are 14 residues in the CDR3. Germline V gives CDR1 SGHKS, CDR2 YYEKEE (reference sequence). CDR3 in amino acids: CASSLGAGRETQYF. The CDR3 coding sequence is TGTGCCAGCAGCTTGGGGGCAGGACGAGAGACCCAGTACTTC.

This rearrangement joins TRBV12-5 to TRBJ2-3; TRBD1 matches 8 bases. The CDR3 extends over 14 amino acids. Germline V lookup: CDR1 LGHNT, CDR2 FRNRAP. The J segment lost 4 bases and the V segment lost 5 bases, leaving 5 bases of the junction unmatched. The CDR3, as DNA: TGTGCTAGTGGTGGACAGGGTACCCCAGATACGCAGTATTTT. Protein sequence: CASGGQGTPDTQYF.

This clonotype was observed at least ten times. V and J are TRBV14 and TRBJ2-7; D not resolved. V lost 3 bases to trimming and J lost 3 bases, with 9 bases between them. In germline, CDR1 is SGHDN, CDR2 FVKESK. The CDR3 contains 13 residues. Written as DNA, the CDR3 is TGTGCCAGCAGCCAGGTTAACCGCTACGAGCAGTACTTC. The encoded protein is CASSQVNRYEQYF.

The rearrangement joins TRBV4-3 to TRBJ2-6; no firm D call. Germline loops: CDR1 LGHNA, CDR2 YSLEER. The CDR3 is 16 residues long. V lost 1 base, J lost 0 bases, and 7 bases lay in between. The CDR3, as DNA: TGCGCCAGCAGCCAAGCTATAAACTCTGGGGCCAACGTCCTGACTTTC. It encodes CASSQAINSGANVLTF.

Turning to this clonotype: The junction shows a germline mismatch at one end, possibly a read error. CDR3 coding DNA: TGCGCCAGTAGCCAAGGTAGGGCAGGGGAGACAGATACGCAGTATTTT. Its translation: CASSQGRAGETDTQYF. This chain links TRBV4-1 with TRBJ2-3, with D possibly being TRBD1 (6 bases). Germline V gene lookup returns CDR1 MGHRA and CDR2 YSYEKL. This CDR3 has 16 amino acids.